Listed below are T cell receptor beta chains from one sample, sequenced in a study of T cell clonotyping in hematopoietic cell transplantation. Profiling relied on immunoSEQ multiplex PCR, and the TCRdb table lists in-frame clones only, not all of them. This table holds around 13,000 clones, roughly 88% found once. This specimen was peripheral blood mononuclear cells, taken before stem cell transplant. The receptors were gathered from a man in his sixties with acute myeloid leukemia. Some clones in this sample may be carry-over from other donors' samples. The CDR3 runs from the conserved cysteine through the conserved F or W. Each record gives: clone size, V gene, CDR3 protein. Rows give clone size only sometimes, using once, few, many, or a class for an expanded clone.

>once|TRBV5-4
CASSPARSGGQVAFF
>-|TRBV7-9
CASSLGPAGAQYF
>-|TRBV7-3
CASSLTGGLGNEQFF
>-|TRBV19
CASSIQGAHTEAFF
>-|TRBV5-1
CASAQTGSNYGYTF
>-|TRBV7-9
CAGGASTLEQYF
>-|TRBV11-2
CASSLHRSEFSYEQYF
>-|TRBV25-1
CASSENEVVEDF
>-|TRBV6-6
CASSYSIAEAQHF
>-|TRBV9
CASSAMGGAGTGELFF
>-|TRBV19
CASMRQGWNQPQHF
>-|TRBV6-5
CAGSQGGTAEAFF
>-|TRBV15
CATSRDLNVYGYTF
>-|TRBV9
CARGDSYNSPLHF
>-|TRBV2
CASTRQGVVDSYGYTF
>-|TRBV10-3
CAISLDRYEQYF
>-|TRBV5-1
CASSPGDRLNTEAFF
>-|TRBV6-6
CASSYGLAGRTGELFF
>-|TRBV10-3
CAIRTPGQGGGTEAFF
>-|TRBV7-9
CASSSREGPEQYF
>-|TRBV2
CASSVEAALYGYTF
>-|TRBV5-8
CASSLDQGRQPQHF
>-|TRBV7-9
CASSSLRTGSGNTIYF
>-|TRBV7-8
CASSFVLAGGAETQYF
>-|TRBV2
CASSEDWGVNEQFF
>-|TRBV25-1
CASSQGGSYEQYF
>-|TRBV2
CASSEAPADSYEQYF
>-|TRBV7-3
CASPTAGYSYEQYF
>-|TRBV19
CASSIVRDRPMNTEAFF
>once|TRBV25-1
CASSGNEGAWGTNYEQYF
>few|TRBV9
CASSGRQGTSGEQFF
>-|TRBV14
CASSPFSGELFF
>-|TRBV9
CASSVGESTGELFF
>-|TRBV25-1
CASSESRSGGDTQYF
>-|TRBV2
CASNTFLTGTTNEKLFF
>-|TRBV19
CATFRDWNQPQHF
>once|TRBV11-2
CASSLVTQETQYF
>-|TRBV27
CASSGTSGRAEEQYF
>-|TRBV6-5
CASSSVLQALTEAFF
>-|TRBV15
CATSRDSGAQETQYF
>once|TRBV5-1
CASSLAVRDFEQFF
>-|TRBV7-3
CASSSTGLSDTQYF
>once|TRBV6-5
CASSPRLGAEQYF
>-|TRBV7-2
CASSLQERIYNEQFF
>-|TRBV27
CASSLGGLADQETQYF
>-|TRBV6-6
CAGTAGQVYGYTF
>-|TRBV19
CASRMGRGPYNEQFF
>-|TRBV19
CASSILDRGLDEQFF
>-|TRBV19
CASSISSGRQGSTGELFF
>-|TRBV9
CASSVWMGQTALEGYTF
>-|TRBV5-1
CASSLERGYTEAFF
>-|TRBV4-3
CASSQDYGGAAYEQYF
>few|TRBV2
CASSAQEIYGYTF
>-|TRBV29-1
CSIIAGDSYNEQFF